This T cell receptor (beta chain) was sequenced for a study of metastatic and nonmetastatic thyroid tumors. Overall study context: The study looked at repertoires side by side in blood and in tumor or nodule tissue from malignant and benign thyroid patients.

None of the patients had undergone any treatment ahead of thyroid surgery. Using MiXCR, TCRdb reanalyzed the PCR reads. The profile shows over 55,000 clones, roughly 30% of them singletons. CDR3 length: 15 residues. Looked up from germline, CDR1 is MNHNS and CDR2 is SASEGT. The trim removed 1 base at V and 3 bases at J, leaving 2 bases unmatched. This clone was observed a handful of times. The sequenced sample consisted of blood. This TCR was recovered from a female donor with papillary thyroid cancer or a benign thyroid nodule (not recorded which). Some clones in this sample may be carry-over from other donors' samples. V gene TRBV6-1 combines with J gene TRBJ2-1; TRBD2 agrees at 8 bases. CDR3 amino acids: CASSEEAGGYNEQFF. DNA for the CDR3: TGTGCCAGCAGTGAAGAGGCGGGGGGCTACAATGAGCAGTTCTTC.